These 27 T cell receptor beta chains originate from one sample sequenced in a study of breast tumors, draining lymph nodes, adjacent tissues. TCRdb reprocessed the multiplex PCR reads with MiXCR, giving one entry per CDR3 protein. The data hold approximately 170,000 distinct CDR3 sequences, with approximately 30% observed a single time. Axillary draining lymph nodes of breast cancer patients supplied the node samples. What was sequenced was axillary lymph node tissue. The receptor source for this set is a female donor with breast cancer. Some clones in this sample may be carry-over from other donors' samples.

V usage is TRBV27 and J usage is TRBJ1-5; 9 positions agree with TRBD1. Germline V gives CDR1 MNHEY, CDR2 SMNVEV (reference sequence). J gave up 2 bases and V 5 bases, and 19 bases lay outside the gene matches. CDR3 size: 20 residues. The CDR3 DNA follows: TGTGCCAGCAGTAAAAGAACCGGGACAGGGCGTCTTTTTGGCAATCAGCCCCAGCATTTT. Protein sequence: CASSKRTGTGRLFGNQPQHF.

The chain carries TRBV11-3 and TRBJ2-5; 10 bases are shared with TRBD2. Germline CDR1 and CDR2: SGHNT and YENEEA. V dropped 8 bases and J dropped 2; count of bases not matched to a gene: 11. The CDR3 contains 16 residues. The CDR3 protein is CASGPTSGAAQETQYF. CDR3 in DNA: TGTGCCAGCGGGCCTACTAGCGGGGCGGCTCAAGAGACCCAGTACTTC.

This clonotype came up many times. The chain is built from TRBV20-1 and TRBJ2-7; weak D call: TRBD1 (8 bases). The CDR3 contains 16 residues. V was shortened by 3 bases and J by 7 bases, with 25 bases between the two germline ends. CDR1 and CDR2 (germline): DFQATT, SNEGSKA (reference sequence). The CDR3: CSASPGQGGGLREQYF. The CDR3 DNA sequence: TGCAGTGCTAGCCCCGGACAGGGAGGGGGATTAAGGGAGCAGTACTTC.

In this sample, this clonotype turned up many times. V gene TRBV2 combines with J gene TRBJ2-3; D call uncertain. The CDR3 is 12 amino acids. CDR1 and CDR2 from the germline V gene are SNHLY and FYNNEI. Trimming left V 8 bases short and J 5 bases short, with 11 bases between. CDR3 protein: CASRGPGDTQYF. The CDR3 bases are TGTGCCAGCCGAGGTCCCGGAGATACGCAGTATTTT.

About this clonotype: A much larger clone is a single base away; this may be a read error. The V call is TRBV30, the J call TRBJ1-5; weak D call: TRBD1 (6 bases). CDR1 and CDR2 from the germline V gene are GTSNPN and SVGIG (reference sequence). Trimming removed 0 bases from V and 4 bases from J, with 10 bases in between. The CDR3 totals 14 residues. CDR3 in DNA: TGTGCCTGGAGTGTACTAAGGGGGAATCAGCCCCAGCATTTT. It translates to CAWSVLRGNQPQHF.

The chain carries TRBV2 and TRBJ1-1, with a tentative D call TRBD1 (6 bases). Germline CDR1 reads SNHLY; CDR2 reads FYNNEI. Trimming stripped 8 bases from V and 4 bases from J, with 17 bases between. CDR3 length: 14 amino acids. The CDR3 bases are TGTGCCAGCCGGGTGGAGAGGGGGGTCACTGAAGCTTTCTTT. Its translation: CASRVERGVTEAFF.

Many counts were recorded for this clonotype. The J gene is TRBJ1-2, the V gene TRBV6-1, with a tentative D call TRBD1 (6 bases). The CDR3 is 15 residues long. The V end was cut by 3 bases, the J end by 2 bases, with 13 bases between. The germline CDR1 and CDR2 sequences are MNHNS and SASEGT. CDR3 sequence: CASSESTGSNYGYTF. The CDR3 DNA is TGTGCCAGCAGTGAGTCGACAGGTTCGAACTATGGCTACACCTTC.

This clonotype appeared many times. The chain employs TRBV5-1 and TRBJ1-2; D gene uncertain. The CDR3 length is 14 residues. The V end lost 2 bases, the J end lost 6 bases, and 14 bases lay between the germline ends. The germline CDR1 and CDR2 sequences are SGHRS and YFSETQ. The CDR3 sequence is CASSFEDPTNGYTF. The CDR3, as DNA: TGCGCCAGCAGCTTTGAGGATCCCACGAATGGCTACACCTTC.

This chain uses TRBV24-1 with TRBJ2-3; D not resolved. Per the germline V gene, CDR1 is KGHDR and CDR2 is SFDVKD. This CDR3 has 13 amino acids. V lost 11 bases, J lost 14 bases, and 25 bases lay in between. CDR3 coding DNA: TGTGCCATTTACAGCGTTGTTCGCCCTCTCGGGTATTTT. Its translation is CAIYSVVRPLGYF.

This clonotype was seen many times. The genes are TRBV9 and TRBJ2-5, with 7 bases matching TRBD2. CDR3 length: 14 amino acids. The V gene end was trimmed by 4 bases and the J gene end by 4 bases; junction bases not matched to a gene: 7. CDR1 and CDR2 (germline): SGDLS, YYNGEE. The CDR3 region has the DNA TGTGCCAGCAGCCTCGGGGGGATAATAGAGACCCAGTACTTC. As protein: CASSLGGIIETQYF.

The chain has TRBV2 and TRBJ1-6; D is unclear. Germline CDR1 SNHLY, CDR2 FYNNEI. CDR3 size: 14 residues. The V end lost 3 bases, the J end lost 7 bases, and 10 bases lay between the germline ends. CDR3 in DNA: TGTGCCAGCAGTGACGTGGGGTCCAATTCACCCCTCCACTTT. Encoded protein: CASSDVGSNSPLHF.

With respect to this clonotype: A read error is possible here, since a much larger clone lies one base away. The CDR3 region is CASSLLGRVGETQHF. The CDR3 DNA follows: TGTGCTAGCAGCTTATTAGGCAGGGTTGGAGAGACCCAGCACTTC. V gene TRBV7-7 combines with J gene TRBJ2-5, with D maybe TRBD1 (5 bases). Germline-derived CDR1 and CDR2 are SSHAT and FNYEAQ (reference sequence). The CDR3 has 15 residues.

The chain carries TRBV14 and TRBJ2-3; perhaps TRBD1 as D (6 bases). V was trimmed by 0 bases and J by 2 bases, leaving 27 bases between them. The V gene's germline CDR1 is SGHDN and CDR2 FVKESK. CDR3 length: 21 amino acids. CDR3 sequence: CASSQDLRSWSGEGDTDTQYF. Written as DNA, the CDR3 is TGTGCCAGCAGCCAAGATTTGAGGTCATGGTCGGGTGAGGGGGACACAGATACGCAGTATTTT.

This clonotype showed up many times. A much larger clone differs from this one at a single base, so this may be a read error. V is TRBV13 and J is TRBJ2-7; unclear D gene. The germline CDR1 and CDR2 sequences are PRHDT and FYEKMQ (reference sequence). Deletions cut 5 bases from V and 0 bases from J, with 2 bases between. The CDR3 sequence is 11 residues long. CDR3 in DNA: TGTGCCAGCAGCGGCTCCTACGAGCAGTACTTC. As protein: CASSGSYEQYF.

The table lists this clonotype with many counts. The J gene is TRBJ2-2, the V gene TRBV29-1; TRBD1 is a possible D gene (5 bases). Trimming cost V 3 bases and J 3 bases, with 8 bases left between them. CDR3 size: 13 residues. Germline V CDR1 and CDR2: SQVTM, ANQGSEA. CDR3: CSVDRVDTGELFF. In nucleotides, the CDR3 is TGCAGCGTTGACAGGGTAGACACCGGGGAGCTGTTTTTT.

About this clonotype itself: Without the conserved terminal phenylalanine or tryptophan, this CDR3 likely stems from a read error. The limits of the CDR3 on the DNA are not certain, so only TCRdb's listed CDR3 is given. The chain carries TRBV14 and TRBJ1-2; the table's D call of TRBD1 was not tested on the DNA. The CDR3 spans 15 amino acids, including both terminal residues. CDR1 SGHDN and CDR2 FVKESK come from the germline V gene. CDR3 protein: CASSQPGAGSYGSTS.

In the case of this clonotype: A clone one base away is much larger, so this may be a read error. V usage is TRBV10-3 and J usage is TRBJ1-4; D gene uncertain. Germline assignment: CDR1 ENHRY and CDR2 SYGVKD. The CDR3 spans 12 residues. In DNA, the CDR3 is TGTGCCATCAGCGAAAGAAATGGAAAACTGTTTTTT. Translation: CAISERNGKLFF.

This chain uses TRBV7-2 with TRBJ1-4; D might be TRBD1 (6 bases). Trimming stripped 4 bases from V and 12 bases from J, with 21 bases between. CDR1 and CDR2 from the germline V gene are SGHTA and FQGNSA. The CDR3 contains 15 residues. The CDR3 DNA sequence: TGTGCCAGCAGCTCGTATCGGGACATTGGCGGAGAACTGTTTTTT. Translating it yields CASSSYRDIGGELFF.

This clonotype was found many times. The V gene is TRBV7-9, the J gene TRBJ1-2; no clear D. Germline lookup yields CDR1 SEHNR and CDR2 FQNEAQ (reference sequence). This CDR3 has 15 amino acids. The germline V and J ends were trimmed by 6 bases and 0 bases, with 14 bases remaining between them. CDR3 residues: CASRTTRESNYGYTF. CDR3 bases: TGTGCCAGCAGGACAACGCGGGAATCTAACTATGGCTACACCTTC.

This clonotype was seen many times. V usage is TRBV19 and J usage is TRBJ2-1, with TRBD1 identical over 8 bases. From germline, CDR1 is LNHDA and CDR2 SQIVND (reference sequence). The junction had 7 bases not matched to a gene; V was cut back by 7 bases and J by 5 bases. The CDR3 is made up of 14 amino acids. This chain's CDR3 is CASTGQGRDNEQFF. The DNA for the CDR3 is TGTGCCAGTACCGGACAGGGACGGGACAATGAGCAGTTCTTC.

J is TRBJ2-1 and V is TRBV6-1, with a weak D call TRBD2 (5 bases). The CDR3 is 14 amino acids. V was cut by 7 bases and J by 8 bases, with 18 bases left in between. CDR1 MNHNS and CDR2 SASEGT come from the germline V gene. The CDR3 here is CASMISPLGYEQFF. The CDR3 nucleotides read TGTGCCAGCATGATATCTCCACTAGGCTATGAGCAGTTCTTC.

The chain employs TRBV25-1 and TRBJ1-2, with D uncertain. Per the germline V gene, CDR1 is MGHDK and CDR2 is SYGVNS. With 4 bases removed from V and 7 bases from J, the gap between germline ends came to 19 bases. This CDR3 is built from 15 residues. As DNA, the CDR3 is TGTGCCAGCAGTGCTAGAGAACCGGGTGTGGCTGGCTACACCTTC. Protein: CASSAREPGVAGYTF.

The chain couples TRBV29-1 to TRBJ1-6; no clear D. CDR1 and CDR2 (germline): SQVTM, ANQGSEA. Deletions cut 6 bases from V and 7 bases from J, with 13 bases between. The CDR3 covers 13 residues. The CDR3 bases are TGCAGCGTCCGTGTCCAGGCCAATTCACCCCTCCACTTT. Protein: CSVRVQANSPLHF.

To note about this clonotype: This could be a read error, since a much larger clone is one nucleotide away. This chain uses TRBV6-1 with TRBJ2-1; 11 bases match TRBD1. V dropped 8 bases and J dropped 6; count of bases not matched to a gene: 3. This CDR3 region has 13 residues. From germline, CDR1 is MNHNS and CDR2 SASEGT. CDR3 DNA sequence: TGTGCCAGCGGACAGGGGGCTGGCAATGAGCAGTTCTTC. This sequence encodes CASGQGAGNEQFF.

Of note for this clonotype: As the CDR3 is not closed by the conserved phenylalanine or tryptophan, this likely results from a read error. The limits of the CDR3 on the DNA are not certain, so only TCRdb's listed CDR3 is given. The chain couples TRBV24-1 to TRBJ1-4; TRBD1, the D gene given by the table, was not confirmed from the DNA. Both ends counted, the CDR3 spans 12 residues. The germline CDR1 and CDR2 sequences are KGHDR and SFDVKD. CDR3 sequence reads: CATSDFRTGYNY.

V usage is TRBV7-9 and J usage is TRBJ1-1; D is unresolved. The V end was cut by 3 bases, the J end by 2 bases, with 10 bases between. This CDR3 is built from 14 residues. Germline CDR1 SEHNR, CDR2 FQNEAQ (reference sequence). CDR3 in amino acids: CASSFSDINTEAFF. In DNA, the CDR3 is TGTGCCAGCAGCTTTTCCGACATCAACACTGAAGCTTTCTTT.

Turning to this clonotype: An end of the junction does not agree with germline; a read error may underlie this. The rearrangement joins TRBV6-5 to TRBJ1-5; D perhaps matches TRBD1 (5 bases). CDR3 size: 15 residues. Germline CDR1 reads MNHEY; CDR2 reads SVGAGI. As DNA, the CDR3 is TGTGCCAGCAGTAACTCGGGGCCGGTTCATCAGCCCCAGCATTTT. This sequence encodes CASSNSGPVHQPQHF.